This T cell receptor beta chain was sequenced in a study of blood T cells in healthy people across ages. The CDR3 covers 16 residues. V was cut by 0 bases and J by 13 bases, with 22 bases left in between. Germline values: CDR1 LGHDT, CDR2 YNNKEL (reference sequence). Investigators took around 10 milliliters of peripheral blood from every donor. No fewer than 7 million PBMCs went into each sample. Overall study findings and caveats: As age increased, TCR beta diversity per million T cells fell in a roughly linear fashion.

A sample-barcoded 5' primer and a J-beta primer mix were used in a second PCR of roughly 6 to 11 cycles. TCRdb passed the 5' RACE reads through MiXCR, listing each CDR3 protein once. This table has 700,000 to 950,000 distinct CDR3 sequences, 58% appearing once. Concerning this clonotype: Its antigen is not known.

The sequence was obtained from a man aged 25-45 years in good health. The chain recombines TRBV3-1 with TRBJ2-1, with D possibly being TRBD1 (6 bases). Sequencing was performed on blood. This CDR3 reads CASSQDQTGWKETQFF. The CDR3 DNA sequence: TGTGCCAGCAGCCAAGACCAGACAGGTTGGAAAGAGACCCAGTTCTTC.